This T cell receptor (beta chain) is drawn from a study of CD8 T cells in ankylosing spondylitis. Study results and caveats: Researchers report that disease-linked clones proved CD8+ and relatively rare in peripheral blood.

This clonotype was recorded at least ten times. What it binds is not known. A junction boundary mismatches the germline segment, possibly from a read error. TCRdb itself ran the 5' RACE reads through MiXCR, one entry per CDR3 protein. The sample records around 210,000 distinct CDR3 sequences, around 8% being singletons. The CDR3 contains 10 residues. Material: blood, either unsorted or a sorted T cell fraction (not recorded which). The rearrangement uses TRBV12-3 or TRBV12-4 and TRBJ1-2; no firm D call. The receptor comes from a female donor with ankylosing spondylitis or in good health (not recorded which). The CDR3 spells CASGTRSVLF. The CDR3 DNA follows: TGTGCCAGCGGAACACGGTCCGTCCTCTTC.